The 14 T cell receptor beta chains presented below share a single source sample, sequenced in a study of blood T cell repertoires in COVID-19. Some clones are missing from TCRdb's copy, which holds only in-frame ones; the method was immunoSEQ multiplex PCR. The sample includes about 100,000 clones, more than 80% of them seen just once. Source material: peripheral blood. These receptors came from a human donor in a cohort sampled during active COVID-19.

This chain joins TRBV19 and TRBJ2-7; 10 bases agree with TRBD1. The germline V gene encodes CDR1 LNHDA and CDR2 SQIVND (reference sequence). Unmatched junction bases numbered 5, after V lost 2 bases and J lost 4 bases. The CDR3 sequence is 15 residues long. CDR3 sequence reads: CASSIKRQGAYEQYF. Written as DNA, the CDR3 is TGTGCCAGTAGTATAAAGCGACAGGGGGCTTACGAGCAGTACTTC.

V is TRBV19 and J is TRBJ1-1, with TRBD1 as a possible D gene (5 bases). CDR3 length equals 13 residues. The V gene's germline CDR1 is LNHDA and CDR2 SQIVND (reference sequence). V dropped 2 bases and J dropped 4 bases, with 8 bases sitting between them. The CDR3 nucleotides are TGTGCCAGTAGTATAAGGGGAACCACTGAAGCTTTCTTT. Protein: CASSIRGTTEAFF.

The chain uses TRBV3-1 (or the pseudogene TRBV3-2) and TRBJ2-5; D gene uncertain. Trimming took 1 base from V and 7 from J, leaving 10 bases between them. This CDR3 has 13 amino acids. The germline CDR1 and CDR2 sequences are LGHDT and YNNKEL (reference sequence). The CDR3 DNA reads as TGTGCCAGCAGCCAAGGTGGGCCAGGGACCCAGTACTTC. Translating it yields CASSQGGPGTQYF.

V and J are TRBV5-1 and TRBJ2-7, with D hard to call. The CDR3 is 13 residues long. V was clipped by 1 base and J by 2 bases, with 7 bases between them. Germline V lookup: CDR1 SGHRS, CDR2 YFSETQ. In DNA, the CDR3 is TGCGCCAGCAGCTTGTTGGCCGCCTACGAGCAGTACTTC. Amino acids: CASSLLAAYEQYF.

The rearrangement links TRBV6-5 to TRBJ1-1; 9 nucleotides align to TRBD1. Germline CDR1 MNHEY, CDR2 SVGAGI. The CDR3 loop spans 15 amino acids. The trim removed 5 bases at V and 4 bases at J, leaving 8 bases unmatched. The CDR3 protein is CASSRLPGQGTEAFF. CDR3 nucleotides: TGTGCCAGCAGTCGCCTACCGGGACAGGGCACTGAAGCTTTCTTT.

The J gene is TRBJ1-1, the V gene TRBV11-3; D gene uncertain. Trimming removed 4 bases from V and 0 bases from J, with 9 bases in between. The CDR3 sequence is 14 residues long. Per the germline V gene, CDR1 is SGHNT and CDR2 is YENEEA. DNA for the CDR3: TGTGCCAGCAGCTCCAGGACTCTGAACACTGAAGCTTTCTTT. It yields the protein CASSSRTLNTEAFF.

The chain links TRBV28 to TRBJ1-2, with 7 bases identical to TRBD1. This CDR3 contains 15 residues. Germline-derived CDR1 and CDR2 are MDHEN and SYDVKM. Trimming removed 2 bases from V and 0 bases from J; junction bases left unmatched: 3. CDR3 in amino acids: CASSLPRGANYGYTF. DNA for the CDR3: TGTGCCAGCAGTTTACCCAGGGGGGCTAACTATGGCTACACCTTC.

The V gene is TRBV6-2 or TRBV6-3, the J gene TRBJ2-3; D gene uncertain. In germline, CDR1 is MNHEY, CDR2 SVGEGT. V gave up 5 bases and J gave up 0 bases, with 3 bases separating them. The CDR3 sequence is 12 residues long. CDR3 sequence (DNA): TGTGCCAGCAGTGCGAGCACAGATACGCAGTATTTT. Its translation: CASSASTDTQYF.

Only a few counts were recorded for this clone. V and J are TRBV4-1 and TRBJ1-5; the match to TRBD1 covers 8 bases. Germline CDR1 is MGHRA and CDR2 is YSYEKL. V trimming: 0 bases; J trimming: 7 bases; junction bases outside the gene matches: 8. The CDR3 consists of 16 residues. CDR3 DNA: TGCGCCAGCAGCCAAGACACGACAGGGGTGTACCAGCCCCAGCATTTT. Its protein product is CASSQDTTGVYQPQHF.

A note on this clone: Other DNA sequences in this specimen translate into the identical CDR3. The rearrangement uses TRBV5-4 and TRBJ1-5; the D is unclear. The ends were cut back, 5 bases at V and 4 bases at J, with 10 bases in the middle. The CDR3 loop spans 13 amino acids. CDR1 and CDR2 (germline): SGHNT, YYREEE (reference sequence). CDR3 amino acids: CASSFEGNQPQHF. The CDR3, as DNA: TGTGCCAGCAGTTTTGAGGGAAATCAGCCCCAGCATTTT.

The V call is TRBV2, the J call TRBJ1-2, with a tentative D call TRBD1 (5 bases). Looked up from germline, CDR1 is SNHLY and CDR2 is FYNNEI. This CDR3 spans 12 amino acids. Trimming shortened V by 8 bases and J by 2 bases, and 9 bases separated the two germline ends. CDR3 coding DNA: TGTGCCAGCGGCAGGGCCAACTATGGCTACACCTTC. Its translation: CASGRANYGYTF.

The table lists this clone with a count of one. V usage is TRBV15 and J usage is TRBJ1-1; no clear D gene. The CDR3 contains 13 residues. CDR1 and CDR2 (germline): LNHNV, YYDKDF (reference sequence). The V gene lost 0 bases and the J gene lost 6 bases, with 8 bases spanning the gap. The CDR3 loop reads CATSRDHSSEAFF. CDR3 bases: TGTGCCACCAGCAGAGACCACAGTTCTGAAGCTTTCTTT.

This chain joins TRBV6-4 and TRBJ2-2; TRBD1 matches at 10 bases. CDR1 MRHNA and CDR2 SNTAGT come from the germline V gene. The ends lost 0 bases at V and 6 bases at J; junction bases unmatched: 4. This CDR3 contains 16 residues. The DNA for the CDR3 is TGTGCCAGCAGTGACTCCGACAGGGGGCCGGCCGGGGAGCTGTTTTTT. Encoded protein: CASSDSDRGPAGELFF.

The gene calls are TRBV2 and TRBJ2-5; 7 bases line up with TRBD1. The CDR3 runs 13 residues. Germline values: CDR1 SNHLY, CDR2 FYNNEI. Trimming cost V 8 bases and J 5 bases; bases outside gene matches: 8. CDR3 sequence reads: CASDRESPETQYF. The CDR3, as DNA: TGTGCCAGCGACAGGGAATCTCCGGAGACCCAGTACTTC.